Listed here are 15 T cell receptor beta chains from one sample, sequenced in a study of cytomegalovirus exposure and HLA in healthy donors. PCR was performed using 60 Vbeta and 13 Jbeta primers. TCRdb's copy holds only in-frame clones and misses some; the assay was immunoSEQ multiplex PCR. The sample lists under 200,000 clones, 75% occurring once. The sample was PBMCs. The receptors were gathered from a woman aged 45 to 65 in good health and CMV-seropositive.

The chain recombines TRBV13 with TRBJ1-1; D gene ambiguous. V shed 3 bases and J shed 2 bases, with 13 bases lying between them. This CDR3 has 15 amino acids. Per the germline V gene, CDR1 is PRHDT and CDR2 is FYEKMQ (reference sequence). Written as DNA, the CDR3 is TGTGCCAGCAGCTTGGCAAACGGGGTTAACACTGAAGCTTTCTTT. Translation gives CASSLANGVNTEAFF.

The chain joins TRBV9 to TRBJ1-6; TRBD1 might be the D (6 bases). V was pared by 3 bases and J by 6 bases, with 16 bases between. This CDR3 is 16 amino acids long. CDR1 and CDR2 from the germline V gene are SGDLS and YYNGEE. The CDR3 region has the DNA TGTGCCAGCAGCGGAGGCCTCGGGACAACTAATTCACCCCTCCACTTT. Amino acid sequence: CASSGGLGTTNSPLHF.

The V call is TRBV5-1, the J call TRBJ1-2; perhaps TRBD1 as D (5 bases). The CDR3 extends over 12 amino acids. V lost 0 bases and J 6 bases, leaving 6 bases between the germline ends. Germline CDR1 and CDR2: SGHRS and YFSETQ. CDR3 residues: CASSLAGDGYTF. The CDR3, as DNA: TGCGCCAGCAGCTTGGCGGGGGATGGCTACACCTTC.

The chain couples TRBV5-6 to TRBJ2-2; TRBD2 matches 11 bases. CDR3 length: 16 residues. CDR1 is SGHDT, CDR2 YYEEEE, per germline. V was pared by 2 bases and J by 6 bases, with 6 bases of the junction left unmatched. CDR3 residues: CASSFGLAGGSGELFF. The CDR3 DNA follows: TGTGCCAGCAGCTTCGGACTAGCGGGTGGATCCGGGGAGCTGTTTTTT. Together with reference TRBV5-6 and TRBJ2-2, the CDR3 gives the full variable domain: DAGVTQSPTHLIKTRGQQVTLRCSPKSGHDTVSWYQQALGQGPQFIFQYYEEEERQRGNFPDRFSGHQFPNYSSELNVNALLLGDSALYLCASSFGLAGGSGELFFGEGSRLTVL.

The chain couples TRBV10-3 to TRBJ1-3; D uncertain. Germline CDR1 reads ENHRY; CDR2 reads SYGVKD. V dropped 0 bases and J dropped 0 bases, with 6 bases sitting between them. The CDR3 runs to 15 residues. In DNA, the CDR3 is TGTGCCATCAGTGAGTCCAGAAACTCTGGAAACACCATATATTTT. Translation gives CAISESRNSGNTIYF.

The CDR3 reads CASSPTGGRDTGELFF. The DNA for the CDR3 is TGCGCCAGCAGCCCCACAGGGGGCCGGGACACCGGGGAGCTGTTTTTT. The rearrangement links TRBV5-1 to TRBJ2-2; 9 bases map to TRBD1. This CDR3 spans 16 amino acids. Losses at the gene ends were 4 bases for V and 3 bases for J; bases not matched to a gene: 7. CDR1 is SGHRS, CDR2 YFSETQ, per germline.

V and J are TRBV5-1 and TRBJ2-2; TRBD2 is a possible D gene (7 bases). Trimming removed 4 bases from V and 0 bases from J, with 19 bases in between. The CDR3 has 18 amino acids. CDR1 and CDR2 from the germline V gene are SGHRS and YFSETQ. In DNA form, the CDR3 reads TGCGCCAGCAGCCTCGGTTCGGGGGGCCAAGCGAACACCGGGGAGCTGTTTTTT. Its protein is CASSLGSGGQANTGELFF.

This rearrangement joins TRBV10-3 to TRBJ2-7, with a tentative D call TRBD1 (5 bases). The V gene's germline CDR1 is ENHRY and CDR2 SYGVKD. V was cut by 2 bases and J by 3 bases, with 11 bases left in between. The CDR3 is 14 residues long. The CDR3 region is CAISEARVNYEQYF. For the CDR3, the DNA is TGTGCCATCAGTGAGGCCAGGGTCAACTACGAGCAGTACTTC.

The V call is TRBV18, the J call TRBJ1-1; TRBD1 aligns across 8 bases. J lost 1 base, V lost 3 bases, and 7 bases had no gene match. This CDR3 region has 16 residues. CDR1 and CDR2 (germline): KGHSH, LQKENI. The CDR3 region is CASSPVSQGANTEAFF. DNA of the CDR3: TGTGCCAGCTCACCCGTCTCTCAGGGGGCGAACACTGAAGCTTTCTTT.

In this sample, this clone turned up once. The chain recombines TRBV5-1 with TRBJ1-1; the match to TRBD1 covers 7 bases. Germline V gene sequence: CDR1 SGHRS, CDR2 YFSETQ. Trimming cost V 0 bases and J 5 bases; bases outside gene matches: 7. CDR3 size: 15 residues. This CDR3 reads CASSLDSGGMTEAFF. The CDR3 DNA reads as TGCGCCAGCAGCTTGGATTCAGGGGGAATGACTGAAGCTTTCTTT.

The chain is built from TRBV7-6 and TRBJ2-3, with 9 nucleotides matching TRBD2. The junction had 3 bases not matched to a gene; V was cut back by 2 bases and J by 0 bases. The CDR3 sequence is 16 residues long. Per the germline V gene, CDR1 is SGHVS and CDR2 is FNYEAQ. As DNA, the CDR3 is TGTGCCAGCAGCTTATCGAGCGGGGGGAGCACAGATACGCAGTATTTT. Residues: CASSLSSGGSTDTQYF.

The gene calls are TRBV4-1 and TRBJ1-2; 8 bases fit TRBD1. V shed 4 bases, J shed 0 bases, and the junction held 7 bases outside the gene matches. Germline CDR1 reads MGHRA; CDR2 reads YSYEKL. The CDR3 sequence is 16 residues long. The CDR3 sequence: CASSPGAGQANYGYTF. The CDR3 bases are TGCGCCAGCAGCCCCGGGGCGGGACAGGCTAACTATGGCTACACCTTC.

The genes are TRBV18 and TRBJ1-5; 7 bases align to TRBD1. The ends lost 8 bases at V and 4 bases at J; junction bases unmatched: 11. CDR1 and CDR2 from the germline V gene are KGHSH and LQKENI. This CDR3 has 15 residues. This CDR3 is CASTNYRGANQPQHF. As DNA, the CDR3 is TGTGCCAGCACGAACTACAGGGGCGCGAATCAGCCCCAGCATTTT.

The V call is TRBV29-1, the J call TRBJ2-5; 7 nucleotides align to TRBD1. The J call may be faulty, since TRBJ2-7 better matches the DNA end. This CDR3 is built from 13 residues. CDR1 is SQVTM, CDR2 ANQGSEA, per germline. The CDR3: CSVEVQGSYEQYF. The CDR3 DNA reads as TGCAGCGTTGAGGTACAGGGGTCCTACGAGCAGTACTTC.

This clone was counted a single time. This chain links TRBV2 with TRBJ1-2, with D hard to call. Deletions cut 4 bases from V and 8 bases from J, with 11 bases between. The CDR3 spans 12 residues. CDR1 is SNHLY and CDR2 is FYNNEI in the germline V gene. The CDR3 bases are TGTGCCAGCAGTGGATCCTATGAAGGCTACACCTTC. Its protein is CASSGSYEGYTF.